This paragraph reports one TCR beta chain. Its antigen remains unidentified. When samples were unsorted, roughly 91 million PBMCs were used for genomic DNA. This CDR3 is 13 amino acids long. Losses at the gene ends were 11 bases for V and 0 bases for J; bases not matched to a gene: 3. CDR1 LNHDA and CDR2 SQIVND come from the germline V gene (reference sequence). As originally analysed: For the immunoSEQ data, sequences were junction-only without quality scores, so filtering differed. The method was immunoSEQ multiplex PCR; TCRdb's version includes in-frame clones alone and lacks a portion of them. V and J calls and clone size come straight from that table; D and trimming were deduced from the DNA. The table lists about 520,000 clones, more than 75% of them singletons, with about 12% in the top ten. These data come from a study of shared clonotypes between healthy human individuals. Whole-study context: The study drew on a couple of women and a few men aged 18 to 49 as donors.

Regarding the study as a whole: Clonotype sharing among donors likely depends on sequencing depth.

This TCR derives from a woman aged 40 to 50 in good health. Some clones in this sample may be carry-over from other donors' samples. The chain has TRBV19 and TRBJ2-2; 7 bases align to TRBD2. Sequencing was done on a sample of PBMCs. CDR3 coding DNA: TGTGCCGCCGGGACTACGAACACCGGGGAGCTGTTTTTT. Its protein product is CAAGTTNTGELFF.